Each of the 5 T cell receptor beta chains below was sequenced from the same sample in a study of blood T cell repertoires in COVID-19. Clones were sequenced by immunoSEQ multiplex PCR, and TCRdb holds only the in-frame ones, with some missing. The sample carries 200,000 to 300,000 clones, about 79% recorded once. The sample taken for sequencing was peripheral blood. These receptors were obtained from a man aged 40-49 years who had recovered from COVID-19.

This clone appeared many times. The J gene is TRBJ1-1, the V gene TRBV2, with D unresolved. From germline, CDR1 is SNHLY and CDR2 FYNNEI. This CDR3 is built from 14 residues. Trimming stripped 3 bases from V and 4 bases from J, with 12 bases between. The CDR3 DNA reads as TGTGCCAGCAGTGAGGCCCCACCGGGCACTGAAGCTTTCTTT. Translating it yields CASSEAPPGTEAFF.

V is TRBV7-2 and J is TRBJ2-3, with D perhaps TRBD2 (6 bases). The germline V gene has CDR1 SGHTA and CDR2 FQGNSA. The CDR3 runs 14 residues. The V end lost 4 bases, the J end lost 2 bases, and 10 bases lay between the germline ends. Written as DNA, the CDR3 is TGTGCCAGCAGCTCGGAGGGGCCCACAGATACGCAGTATTTT. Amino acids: CASSSEGPTDTQYF.

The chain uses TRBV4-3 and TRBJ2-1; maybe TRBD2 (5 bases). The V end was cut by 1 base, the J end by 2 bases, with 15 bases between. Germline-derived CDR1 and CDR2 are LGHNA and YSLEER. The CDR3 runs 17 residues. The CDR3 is CASSQGIGLETYNEQFF. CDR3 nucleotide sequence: TGCGCCAGCAGCCAAGGAATAGGACTTGAGACCTACAATGAGCAGTTCTTC.

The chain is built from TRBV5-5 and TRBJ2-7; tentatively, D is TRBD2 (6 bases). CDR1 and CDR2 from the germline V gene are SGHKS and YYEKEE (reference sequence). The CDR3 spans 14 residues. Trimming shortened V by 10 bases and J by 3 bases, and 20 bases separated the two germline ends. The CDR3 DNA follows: TGTGCCTCCCAGCTTGAGGTGGGAGGCTACGAGCAGTACTTC. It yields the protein CASQLEVGGYEQYF.

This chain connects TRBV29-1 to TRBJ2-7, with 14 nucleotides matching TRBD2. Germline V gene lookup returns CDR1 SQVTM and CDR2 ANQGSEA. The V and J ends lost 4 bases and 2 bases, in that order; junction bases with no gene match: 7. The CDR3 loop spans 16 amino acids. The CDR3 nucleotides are TGCAGCGTTGTAGGGACTAGCGGGAGTTCTGCCTACGAGCAGTACTTC. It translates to CSVVGTSGSSAYEQYF.